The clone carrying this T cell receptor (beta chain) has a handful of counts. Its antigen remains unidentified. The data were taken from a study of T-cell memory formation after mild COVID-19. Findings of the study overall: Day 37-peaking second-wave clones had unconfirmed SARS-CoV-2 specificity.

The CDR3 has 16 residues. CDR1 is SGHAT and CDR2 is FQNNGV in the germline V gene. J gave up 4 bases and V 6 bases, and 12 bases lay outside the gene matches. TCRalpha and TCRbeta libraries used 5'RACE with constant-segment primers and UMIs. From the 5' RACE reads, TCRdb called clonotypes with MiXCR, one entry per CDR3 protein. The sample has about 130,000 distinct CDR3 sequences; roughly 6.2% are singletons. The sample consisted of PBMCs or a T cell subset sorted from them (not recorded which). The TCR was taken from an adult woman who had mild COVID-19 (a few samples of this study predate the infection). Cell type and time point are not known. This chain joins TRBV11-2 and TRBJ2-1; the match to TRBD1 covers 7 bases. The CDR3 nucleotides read TGTGCCAGCAGGCTTGGACAGGCCCGCCTATACAATGAGCAGTTCTTC. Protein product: CASRLGQARLYNEQFF. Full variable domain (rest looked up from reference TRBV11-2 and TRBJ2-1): EAGVAQSPRYKIIEKRQSVAFWCNPISGHATLYWYQQILGQGPKLLIQFQNNGVVDDSQLPKDRFSAERLKGVDSTLKIQPAKLEDSAVYLCASRLGQARLYNEQFFGPGTRLTVL.